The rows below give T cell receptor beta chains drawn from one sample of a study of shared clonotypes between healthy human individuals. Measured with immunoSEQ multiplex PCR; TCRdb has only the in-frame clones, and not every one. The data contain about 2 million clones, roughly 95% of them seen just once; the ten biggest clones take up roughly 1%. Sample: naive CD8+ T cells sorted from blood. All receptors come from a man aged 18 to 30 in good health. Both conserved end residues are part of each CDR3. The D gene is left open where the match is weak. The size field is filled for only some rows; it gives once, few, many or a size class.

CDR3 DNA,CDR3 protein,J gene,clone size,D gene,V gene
TGCAGCGTTGATGTCGGGACAGAGTCTTACTTC,CSVDVGTESYF,TRBJ2-7,NA,TRBD1,TRBV29-1
TGTGCCAGCAGCCGGACTGATAACACTGAAGCTTTCTTT,CASSRTDNTEAFF,TRBJ1-1,NA,NA,TRBV7-6
TGTGCCAGCAGCTCCGGCCCCGACAGCCACAATGAGCAGTTCTTC,CASSSGPDSHNEQFF,TRBJ2-1,NA,NA,TRBV7-9
TGCGCCAGCAGCCTATTGCCGGGCATTCCTAATGAAAAACTGTTTTTT,CASSLLPGIPNEKLFF,TRBJ1-4,NA,NA,TRBV5-1
TGTGCCAGCAGCTTAACCCCGTTTGGCAGGGGTAAGGGATATGGCTACACCTTC,CASSLTPFGRGKGYGYTF,TRBJ1-2,NA,NA,TRBV7-3
TGCGCCAGCAGCCAAGATAGCGGGGGCCTCGCAGATACGCAGTATTTT,CASSQDSGGLADTQYF,TRBJ2-3,NA,TRBD2,TRBV4-3
TGTGCCAGCACCCCGGACAGTGGCAATGAGCAGTTCTTC,CASTPDSGNEQFF,TRBJ2-1,NA,NA,TRBV5-6
TGCGCCAGCAGTGCCCCGGGACTAGCGGGGGCCACAGCCTCCTACGAGCAGTACTTC,CASSAPGLAGATASYEQYF,TRBJ2-7,NA,TRBD2,TRBV10-2
TGTGCCAGTAGGGGCCGTAATCAGCCCCAGCATTTT,CASRGRNQPQHF,TRBJ1-5,NA,NA,TRBV28
TGTGCCAGCAGCGTAGGCGGTACTAACTATGGCTACACCTTC,CASSVGGTNYGYTF,TRBJ1-2,NA,NA,TRBV9
TGTGCCAGCAGCTTCGCCAGGGGGCTTGGCACAGATACGCAGTATTTT,CASSFARGLGTDTQYF,TRBJ2-3,NA,TRBD1,TRBV11-2
TGCGCCAGCAGCCAGTACGCGGGGACCTACGAGCAGTACTTC,CASSQYAGTYEQYF,TRBJ2-7,once,NA,TRBV4-3
TGTGCCAGCAGTTTAACGGGGGCCGGGTACGAGCAGTACTTC,CASSLTGAGYEQYF,TRBJ2-7,NA,NA,TRBV27
TGTGCCAGCAGTTTAAGGGGGCTAGGAAACACCATATATTTT,CASSLRGLGNTIYF,TRBJ1-3,NA,TRBD1,TRBV28
TGTGCCAGCGGCCAGGGTTTTGGGTACGAGCAGTACTTC,CASGQGFGYEQYF,TRBJ2-7,once,NA,TRBV6-1
TGTGCCAGCAGTCAGGGGGCTTTGATCTCCTACAATGAGCAGTTCTTC,CASSQGALISYNEQFF,TRBJ2-1,NA,TRBD1,TRBV27
TGTGCCATCAGAGATAGAACAGGGAAGAACACTGAAGCTTTCTTT,CAIRDRTGKNTEAFF,TRBJ1-1,NA,NA,TRBV10-3
TGTGCCAGCAGCTTGTGGGCTGAACCTCATCCAGACAATGAGCAGTTCTTC,CASSLWAEPHPDNEQFF,TRBJ2-1,NA,NA,TRBV5-6
TGTGCCAGCAGCTTCAGGGAGGGTGCCTACAATGAGCAGTTCTTC,CASSFREGAYNEQFF,TRBJ2-1,NA,TRBD2,TRBV5-8
TGTGCCAGCAGCGGGACCCTAGCGGCAAATGAGCAGTTCTTC,CASSGTLAANEQFF,TRBJ2-1,NA,TRBD2,TRBV5-6
TGTGCCAGCAGCTCCGGACTAGCGGGAGTTCCAGATACGCAGTATTTT,CASSSGLAGVPDTQYF,TRBJ2-3,NA,TRBD2,TRBV5-4
TGTGCCAGCAGCTTCGGGACAGCGCTCGAGCAGTACTTC,CASSFGTALEQYF,TRBJ2-7,NA,TRBD1,TRBV5-6
TGTGCCAGCACGGGCAGGGGGCAAGACGAGCAGTACTTC,CASTGRGQDEQYF,TRBJ2-7,once,TRBD1,TRBV28